This paragraph reports one TCR beta chain. This CDR3 is also generated by other DNA sequences in the sample. This CDR3 spans 12 amino acids. V gave up 4 bases and J gave up 2 bases, with 5 bases separating them. Germline CDR1 SGHRS, CDR2 YFSETQ. The record originates from a study of blood T cell repertoires in COVID-19. Whole-study context: Recovered status applied to Cohort 3 donors who had two consecutive negative PCRs. It also applied to those with clearance or with symptom resolution. Some COVID-19 samples were acute and others convalescent; all came from the United States, Italy and Spain. PBMCs, B-cell-depleted T cells, or T cells provided the cDNA or gDNA that made up the material.

In the authors' workflow: Amplifying reference gene primers gave estimates of nucleated cell counts. The method was immunoSEQ multiplex PCR; TCRdb's version includes in-frame clones alone and lacks a portion of them. V and J calls and clone size are copied from that table; D and trimming were computed from the DNA. The sample lists 250,000 to 350,000 clones, around nine tenths occurring once. The material sequenced was PBMCs or T cells enriched from blood (not recorded which). The receptor's source is a woman aged 55-70 years in a cohort exposed to, infected with or recovered from COVID-19 (not recorded which). The J gene is TRBJ2-3, the V gene TRBV5-1; no clear D. The CDR3 DNA reads as TGCGCCAGCAGCCTCTCCACAGATACGCAGTATTTT. Translated: CASSLSTDTQYF.